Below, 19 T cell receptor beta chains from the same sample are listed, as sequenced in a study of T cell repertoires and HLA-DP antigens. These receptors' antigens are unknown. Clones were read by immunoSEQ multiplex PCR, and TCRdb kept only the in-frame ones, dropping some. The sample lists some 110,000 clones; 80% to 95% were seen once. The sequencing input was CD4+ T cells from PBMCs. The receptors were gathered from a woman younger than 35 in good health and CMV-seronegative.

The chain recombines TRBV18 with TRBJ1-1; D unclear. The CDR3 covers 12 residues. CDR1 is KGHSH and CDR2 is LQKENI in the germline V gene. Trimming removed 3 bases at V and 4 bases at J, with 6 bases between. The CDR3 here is CASSPGSTEAFF. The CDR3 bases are TGTGCCAGCTCACCCGGGTCCACTGAAGCTTTCTTT.

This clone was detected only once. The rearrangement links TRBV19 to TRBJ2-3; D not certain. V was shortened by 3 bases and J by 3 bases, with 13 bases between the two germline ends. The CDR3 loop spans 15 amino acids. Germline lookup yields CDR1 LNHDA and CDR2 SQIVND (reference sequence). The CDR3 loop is CASSIRPERTDTQYF. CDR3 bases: TGTGCCAGTAGTATCCGCCCAGAAAGGACAGATACGCAGTATTTT. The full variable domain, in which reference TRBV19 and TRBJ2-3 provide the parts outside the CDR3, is DGGITQSPKYLFRKEGQNVTLSCEQNLNHDAMYWYRQDPGQGLRLIYYSQIVNDFQKGDIAEGYSVSREKKESFPLTVTSAQKNPTAFYLCASSIRPERTDTQYFGPGTRLTVL.

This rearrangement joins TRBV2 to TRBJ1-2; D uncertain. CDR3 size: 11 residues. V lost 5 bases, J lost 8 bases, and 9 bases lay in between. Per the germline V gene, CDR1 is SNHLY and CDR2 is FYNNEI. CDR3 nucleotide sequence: TGTGCCAGCAGTCCCGACGGAGGCTACACCTTC. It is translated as CASSPDGGYTF.

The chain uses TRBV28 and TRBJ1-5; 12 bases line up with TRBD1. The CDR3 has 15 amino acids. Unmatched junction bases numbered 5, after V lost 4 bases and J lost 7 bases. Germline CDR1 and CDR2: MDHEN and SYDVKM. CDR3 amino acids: CASSSGQGAVQPQHF. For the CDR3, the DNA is TGTGCCAGCAGTTCGGGACAGGGGGCCGTGCAGCCCCAGCATTTT.

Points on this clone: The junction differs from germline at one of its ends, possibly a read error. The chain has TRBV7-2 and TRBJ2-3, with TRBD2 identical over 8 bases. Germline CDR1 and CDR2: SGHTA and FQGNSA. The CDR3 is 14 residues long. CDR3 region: CASSLAGLTDTQYF. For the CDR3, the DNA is TGTGCCAGCAGTTTAGCGGGGCTCACAGATACGCAGTATTTT.

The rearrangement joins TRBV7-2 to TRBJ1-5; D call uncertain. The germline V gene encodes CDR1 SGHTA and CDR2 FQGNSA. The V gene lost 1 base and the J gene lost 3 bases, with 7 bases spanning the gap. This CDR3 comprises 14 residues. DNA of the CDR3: TGTGCCAGCAGCTTAGGAAGTACCAATCAGCCCCAGCATTTT. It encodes CASSLGSTNQPQHF.

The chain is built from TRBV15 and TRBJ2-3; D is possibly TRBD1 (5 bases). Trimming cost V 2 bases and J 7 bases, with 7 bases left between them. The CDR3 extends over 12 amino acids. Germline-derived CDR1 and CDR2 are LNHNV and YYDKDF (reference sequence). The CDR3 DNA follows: TGTGCCACCAGCAGAAAGGGGCATACGCAGTATTTT. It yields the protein CATSRKGHTQYF.

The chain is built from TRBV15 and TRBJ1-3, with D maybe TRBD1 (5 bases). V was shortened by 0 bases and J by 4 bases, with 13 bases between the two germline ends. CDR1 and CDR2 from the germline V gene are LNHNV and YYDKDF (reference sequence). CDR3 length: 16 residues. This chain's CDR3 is CATSRDQDAGGNTIYF. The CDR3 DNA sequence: TGTGCCACCAGCAGAGATCAGGACGCAGGGGGAAACACCATATATTTT.

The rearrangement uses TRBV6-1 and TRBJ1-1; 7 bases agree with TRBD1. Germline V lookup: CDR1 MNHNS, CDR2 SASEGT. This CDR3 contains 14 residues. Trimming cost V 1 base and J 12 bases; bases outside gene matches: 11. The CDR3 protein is CASSEVKQQGRTFF. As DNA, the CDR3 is TGTGCCAGCAGTGAAGTTAAGCAACAGGGGCGAACTTTCTTT.

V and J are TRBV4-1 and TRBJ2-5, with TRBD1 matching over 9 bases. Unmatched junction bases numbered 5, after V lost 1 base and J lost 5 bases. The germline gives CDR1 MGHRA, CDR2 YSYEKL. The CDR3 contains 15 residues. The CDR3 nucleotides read TGCGCCAGCAGCCAAGGGGACAGGGATACGGAGACCCAGTACTTC. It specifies CASSQGDRDTETQYF.

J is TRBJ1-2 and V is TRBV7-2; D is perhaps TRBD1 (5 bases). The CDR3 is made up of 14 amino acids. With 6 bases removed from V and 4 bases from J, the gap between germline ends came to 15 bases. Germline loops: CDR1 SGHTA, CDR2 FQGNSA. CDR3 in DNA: TGTGCCAGCAGGAATTTTGGGACGGTCTATGGCTACACCTTC. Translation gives CASRNFGTVYGYTF.

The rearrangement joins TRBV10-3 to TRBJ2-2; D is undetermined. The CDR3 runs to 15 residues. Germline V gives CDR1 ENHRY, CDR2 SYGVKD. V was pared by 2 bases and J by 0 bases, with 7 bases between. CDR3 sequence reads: CAISEIGTNTGELFF. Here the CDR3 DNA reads TGTGCCATCAGTGAGATAGGGACGAACACCGGGGAGCTGTTTTTT.

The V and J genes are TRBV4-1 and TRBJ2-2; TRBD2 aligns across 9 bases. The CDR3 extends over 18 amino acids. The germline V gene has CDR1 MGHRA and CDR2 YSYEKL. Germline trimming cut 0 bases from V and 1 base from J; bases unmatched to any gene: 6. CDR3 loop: CASSQDRGAGGNTGELFF. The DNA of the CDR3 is TGCGCCAGCAGCCAAGATAGAGGAGCGGGAGGGAACACCGGGGAGCTGTTTTTT.

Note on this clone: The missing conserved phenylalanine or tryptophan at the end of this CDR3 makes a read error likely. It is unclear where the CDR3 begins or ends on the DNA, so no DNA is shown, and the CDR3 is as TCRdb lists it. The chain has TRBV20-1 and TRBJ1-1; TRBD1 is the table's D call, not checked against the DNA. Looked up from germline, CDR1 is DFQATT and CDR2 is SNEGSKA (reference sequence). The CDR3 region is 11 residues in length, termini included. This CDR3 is CSAREGARDLL.

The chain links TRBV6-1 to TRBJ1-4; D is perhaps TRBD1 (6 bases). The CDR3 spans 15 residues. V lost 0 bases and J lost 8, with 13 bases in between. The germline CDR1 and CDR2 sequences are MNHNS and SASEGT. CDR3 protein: CASSEARGIGEKLFF. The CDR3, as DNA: TGTGCCAGCAGTGAAGCCAGGGGAATCGGAGAAAAACTGTTTTTT.

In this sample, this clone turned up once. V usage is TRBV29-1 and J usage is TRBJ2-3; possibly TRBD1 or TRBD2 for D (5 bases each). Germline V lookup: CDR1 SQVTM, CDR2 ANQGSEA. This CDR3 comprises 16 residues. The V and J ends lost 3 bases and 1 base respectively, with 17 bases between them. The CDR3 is CSVEGVRGAGTDTQYF. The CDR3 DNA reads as TGCAGCGTTGAGGGAGTAAGGGGCGCCGGCACAGATACGCAGTATTTT.

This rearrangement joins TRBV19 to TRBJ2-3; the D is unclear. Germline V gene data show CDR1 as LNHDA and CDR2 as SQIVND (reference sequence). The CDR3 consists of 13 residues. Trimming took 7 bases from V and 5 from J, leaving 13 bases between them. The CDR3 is CASKARDLDTQYF. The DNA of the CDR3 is TGTGCCAGTAAGGCTAGGGATCTAGATACGCAGTATTTT.

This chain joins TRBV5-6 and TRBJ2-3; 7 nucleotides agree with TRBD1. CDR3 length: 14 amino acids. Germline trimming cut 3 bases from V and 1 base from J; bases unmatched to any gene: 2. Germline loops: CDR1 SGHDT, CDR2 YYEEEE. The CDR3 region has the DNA TGTGCCAGCAGCTCCGGACAGGGCACAGATACGCAGTATTTT. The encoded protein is CASSSGQGTDTQYF.

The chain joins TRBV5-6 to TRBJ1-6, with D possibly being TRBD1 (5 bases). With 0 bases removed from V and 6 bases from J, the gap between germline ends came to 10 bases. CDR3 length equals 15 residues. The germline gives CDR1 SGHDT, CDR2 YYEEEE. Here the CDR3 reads CASSLAGHSNSPLHF. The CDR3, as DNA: TGTGCCAGCAGCTTGGCCGGACACTCTAATTCACCCCTCCACTTT.